The text below deals with one TCR beta chain. This specimen comes from a study of blood T cell repertoires in COVID-19. On the study more broadly: Specimens from acute and convalescent COVID-19 originated in the United States, Italy and Spain. Sources were T cells, B-cell-depleted T cells, or PBMCs; the material itself was cDNA or gDNA.

There are 17 residues in the CDR3. Germline values: CDR1 SGHAT, CDR2 FQNNGV. V was clipped by 1 base and J by 5 bases, with 15 bases between them. In the original processing: Estimates of nucleated cell counts were drawn from the amplification of reference gene primers. Produced via immunoSEQ multiplex PCR; TCRdb's table is partial and in-frame only. The V and J calls and clone size are taken from that table; D and trimming were inferred from the DNA. This sample has some 290,000 clones, with 88% found just once. Seattle's enrolled individuals joined amid active infection and were then monitored longitudinally.

This chain links TRBV11-2 with TRBJ1-6; D gene uncertain. Sequenced sample: peripheral blood. The sequence was collected from a woman aged 25 to 39 with COVID-19, enrolled during active disease. The CDR3 DNA reads as TGTGCCAGCAGCTTAGCCACCCCAGGAAAAAATAATTCACCCCTCCACTTT. As protein: CASSLATPGKNNSPLHF.